The clone carrying this TCR beta chain was found many times. The CDR3 is made up of 13 amino acids. The V gene's germline CDR1 is LGHNA and CDR2 YSLEER. V was trimmed by 1 base and J by 6 bases, leaving 10 bases between them. This record comes from a study of early T cells in non-severe SARS-CoV-2 infection. Tagging with unique molecular identifiers was applied to individual cDNA molecules. TCRdb fed the 5' RACE reads into MiXCR, producing one record per CDR3 protein. This table holds over 45,000 distinct CDR3 sequences, more than 6.5% found once. The chain links TRBV4-3 to TRBJ2-7; D is unclear. The starting material was whole blood, obtained at baseline. The clonotype was recovered from an adult who was a healthcare worker with PCR-confirmed SARS-CoV-2 infection or an uninfected control (not recorded which). This chain's CDR3 is CASSQGLTREQYF. The CDR3, as DNA: TGCGCCAGCAGCCAAGGCCTGACTCGCGAGCAGTACTTC.